The sequence of this T cell receptor (beta chain) was determined in a study of T-cell reconstitution after alpha-beta-depleted transplantation in children. Study-wide results and limits: Surviving recipient T cells and thymic progenitors produced the high day-60 TCRbeta diversity seen in some patients. T cells produced anew were the main source of T-cell counts and diversity one year after transplant.

The TCRbeta library incorporated unique molecular identifiers. TCRdb recomputed calls from the PCR reads with MiXCR, one row per CDR3 protein. In the table there are hundreds of thousands of distinct CDR3 sequences, roughly 11% of which are singletons. The CDR3 extends over 16 amino acids. From germline, CDR1 is LNHNV and CDR2 YYDKDF (reference sequence). In regard to this clonotype: Its target is not known. A much larger clone sits a single nucleotide away, making a read error possible.

This clonotype originated in a male patient between 2 and 15 years old who had a stem cell transplant for chronic granulomatous disease, so the T cells may come from the graft donor. V usage is TRBV15 and J usage is TRBJ2-5; D may match TRBD1 or TRBD2 (5 bases each). The starting material was peripheral blood, obtained 180 days after TCRalphabeta/CD19-depleted stem cell transplant. The CDR3 protein is CATSRRQQRRQETQHF. The CDR3 region has the DNA TGTGCCACCAGCAGACGACAGCAGCGGAGACAAGAGACCCAGCACTTC.